This entry lists 23 T cell receptor beta chains sequenced from one sample in a study of Tregs in tolerant kidney transplant recipients (dated by TCRdb to the late 2010s). Receptor amplification or capture employed the immunoSEQ multiplex PCR assay. TCRdb mirrors the immuneACCESS table, restricted to in-frame sequences. Some clones are absent from its copies; in checked studies, under half trace to an unresolved V gene, and the reason for the others is unknown. This sample is represented by roughly 250,000 clones; about 80% of them were singletons. The top ten clones comprise around 0.6% of the sample. Sequenced: CD4+ T cells from blood. The receptors were sampled from a human donor in good health.

The rearrangement links TRBV9 to TRBJ1-2, with 9 bases fitting TRBD1. The V gene end was trimmed by 0 bases and the J gene end by 2 bases; junction bases not matched to a gene: 2. The germline V gene has CDR1 SGDLS and CDR2 YYNGEE. The CDR3 totals 15 residues. The CDR3 region has the DNA TGTGCCAGCAGCGTAGAACAGGGGGCGAACTATGGCTACACCTTC. Its protein product is CASSVEQGANYGYTF.

The V gene is TRBV30, the J gene TRBJ1-4; the D is unclear. The germline gives CDR1 GTSNPN, CDR2 SVGIG (reference sequence). This CDR3 has 15 residues. V was clipped by 2 bases and J by 6 bases, with 16 bases between them. CDR3 amino acids: CAWSSYGKKDEKLFF. In DNA form, the CDR3 reads TGTGCCTGGAGTTCCTACGGGAAGAAGGATGAAAAACTGTTTTTT.

The chain uses TRBV5-4 and TRBJ2-3; D gene ambiguous. V was cut by 1 base and J by 5 bases, with 8 bases left in between. There are 13 residues in the CDR3. CDR1 is SGHNT, CDR2 YYREEE, per germline (reference sequence). Here the CDR3 reads CASSLNGVDTQYF. The CDR3 DNA reads TGTGCCAGCAGCTTGAATGGGGTAGATACGCAGTATTTT. The full variable domain, rest sourced from reference TRBV5-4 and TRBJ2-3, is ETGVTQSPTHLIKTRGQQVTLRCSSQSGHNTVSWYQQALGQGPQFIFQYYREEENGRGNFPPRFSGLQFPNYSSELNVNALELDDSALYLCASSLNGVDTQYFGPGTRLTVL.

In its sample, this clone was seen a few times. The rearrangement links TRBV5-6 to TRBJ2-2, with 8 positions matching TRBD1. The CDR3 totals 15 residues. J was trimmed by 7 bases and V by 2 bases; bases with no gene match: 7. Per the germline V gene, CDR1 is SGHDT and CDR2 is YYEEEE. The CDR3 reads CASSLGRGRIGELFF. The CDR3 nucleotides are TGTGCCAGCAGCTTAGGCAGGGGGCGTATCGGGGAGCTGTTTTTT. Filled out from reference TRBV5-6 and TRBJ2-2, the complete variable domain reads DAGVTQSPTHLIKTRGQQVTLRCSPKSGHDTVSWYQQALGQGPQFIFQYYEEEERQRGNFPDRFSGHQFPNYSSELNVNALLLGDSALYLCASSLGRGRIGELFFGEGSRLTVL.

This clone came up a few times. The chain combines TRBV25-1 with TRBJ2-1, with D possibly matching TRBD2 (6 bases). This CDR3 has 14 amino acids. Trimming stripped 2 bases from V and 7 bases from J, with 12 bases between. CDR1 MGHDK and CDR2 SYGVNS come from the germline V gene. Written as DNA, the CDR3 is TGTGCCAGCAGTGAACACGGGAGCGGTAATGAGCAGTTCTTC. Protein: CASSEHGSGNEQFF.

The chain couples TRBV5-1 to TRBJ2-3, with D unclear. Germline V gene data show CDR1 as SGHRS and CDR2 as YFSETQ. V was shortened by 2 bases and J by 4 bases, with 14 bases between the two germline ends. The CDR3 extends over 15 amino acids. CDR3 coding DNA: TGCGCCAGCAGCTTTCGTAGGAGTTCGGCAGATACGCAGTATTTT. Translation gives CASSFRRSSADTQYF.

V usage is TRBV18 and J usage is TRBJ1-6; maybe TRBD1 (5 bases). The CDR3 runs 14 residues. Germline V gives CDR1 KGHSH, CDR2 LQKENI. V was pared by 3 bases and J by 9 bases, with 12 bases between. Here the CDR3 DNA reads TGTGCCAGCTCACCTCCGGGACGGGGTTCACCCCTCCACTTT. Its protein product is CASSPPGRGSPLHF. Filled out from reference TRBV18 and TRBJ1-6, the complete variable domain reads NAGVMQNPRHLVRRRGQEARLRCSPMKGHSHVYWYRQLPEEGLKFMVYLQKENIIDESGMPKERFSAEFPKEGPSILRIQQVVRGDSAAYFCASSPPGRGSPLHFGNGTRLTVT.

V and J are TRBV7-8 and TRBJ2-1; no definite D call. Germline values: CDR1 SGHVS, CDR2 FQNEAQ. V gave up 5 bases and J gave up 3 bases, with 17 bases separating them. The CDR3 consists of 16 residues. As DNA, the CDR3 is TGTGCCAGCAGCCGACTCGGTTATAAGAACTACAATGAGCAGTTCTTC. Translating it yields CASSRLGYKNYNEQFF.

The J gene is TRBJ2-3, the V gene TRBV2; D unclear. Trimming took 4 bases from V and 0 from J, leaving 8 bases between them. The germline gives CDR1 SNHLY, CDR2 FYNNEI. The CDR3 is 14 residues long. CDR3 nucleotide sequence: TGTGCCAGCAGTGTTGGGCTGAGCACAGATACGCAGTATTTT. Translation gives CASSVGLSTDTQYF.

The chain couples TRBV15 to TRBJ2-7, with 11 bases lining up with TRBD2. V shed 1 base and J 7 bases; nucleotides not matched to a gene: 3. Germline lookup yields CDR1 LNHNV and CDR2 YYDKDF (reference sequence). This CDR3 has 14 residues. The CDR3 sequence is CATSRGLAGYEQYF. The DNA of the CDR3 is TGTGCCACCAGCAGAGGACTAGCGGGATATGAGCAGTACTTC.

This chain links TRBV7-6 with TRBJ1-1; D remains ambiguous. V lost 3 bases, J lost 0 bases, and 8 bases lay in between. The CDR3 has 14 amino acids. Germline loops: CDR1 SGHVS, CDR2 FNYEAQ. CDR3 in DNA: TGTGCCAGCAGCTTTGGGGTGATGAACACTGAAGCTTTCTTT. This translates into CASSFGVMNTEAFF.

V and J are TRBV10-3 and TRBJ2-2; 10 bases are a match to TRBD2. The CDR3 covers 16 residues. Per the germline V gene, CDR1 is ENHRY and CDR2 is SYGVKD. V lost 6 bases and J lost 5; bases outside the gene matches: 9. This CDR3 is CAISASGSLGTGELFF. The CDR3 bases are TGTGCCATCAGCGCTAGCGGGAGCCTGGGGACCGGGGAGCTGTTTTTT.

The chain employs TRBV18 and TRBJ2-7, with D perhaps TRBD2 (5 bases). V was clipped by 3 bases and J by 6 bases, with 18 bases between them. CDR3 length equals 15 residues. From germline, CDR1 is KGHSH and CDR2 LQKENI. CDR3 coding DNA: TGTGCCAGCTCACCCGCGCCTACTACTAGTGGCGAGCAGTACTTC. Its protein product is CASSPAPTTSGEQYF.

Points on this clone: Distinct nucleotide sequences in the sample also encode this CDR3. The V and J genes are TRBV2 and TRBJ2-3, with D perhaps matching TRBD2 (5 bases). This CDR3 spans 14 amino acids. Trimming cost V 2 bases and J 1 base, with 7 bases left between them. Germline V lookup: CDR1 SNHLY, CDR2 FYNNEI. The CDR3 nucleotides read TGTGCCAGCAGTGAATCGGAGGGCACAGATACGCAGTATTTT. This gives the protein CASSESEGTDTQYF.

The rearrangement uses TRBV7-3 and TRBJ2-4, with TRBD2 identical over 15 bases. The CDR3 is 18 amino acids. V was clipped by 5 bases and J by 0 bases; unmatched bases: 5. Per the germline V gene, CDR1 is SGHTA and CDR2 is FQGTGA. The CDR3 reads CASSPGLAGGLAKNIQYF. CDR3 nucleotide sequence: TGTGCCAGCAGCCCGGGACTAGCGGGGGGCCTAGCCAAAAACATTCAGTACTTC.

This clone was seen once. The chain carries TRBV5-4 and TRBJ2-3; 7 bases map to TRBD1. Trimming at V came to 2 bases and at J to 0 bases, leaving 12 bases not matched to a gene. The CDR3 loop spans 18 amino acids. CDR1 is SGHNT and CDR2 is YYREEE in the germline V gene (reference sequence). The CDR3 DNA reads TGTGCCAGCAGCTTAGGGGGCTGGCCAGGGGTTAGCACAGATACGCAGTATTTT. Its translation: CASSLGGWPGVSTDTQYF. Supplemented by reference TRBV5-4 and TRBJ2-3, the full variable domain reads ETGVTQSPTHLIKTRGQQVTLRCSSQSGHNTVSWYQQALGQGPQFIFQYYREEENGRGNFPPRFSGLQFPNYSSELNVNALELDDSALYLCASSLGGWPGVSTDTQYFGPGTRLTVL.

The CDR3 DNA follows: TGTGCCAGCAGCAAAGTGGTGGGACTATGGATCTACAATGAGCAGTTCTTC. Encoded protein: CASSKVVGLWIYNEQFF. This chain links TRBV21-1 with TRBJ2-1; the listed D gene, TRBD2, was not tested against the DNA. TRBV21-1 is termed a pseudogene. The CDR3 runs 17 residues.

The CDR3 region has the DNA TGTGCCAGTAGTTTTCGAAGGGAAACAGATACGCAGTATTTT. Protein product: CASSFRRETDTQYF. The V and J genes are TRBV19 and TRBJ2-3; no clear D gene. Trimming removed 5 bases from V and 3 bases from J, with 12 bases in between. Germline V gene data show CDR1 as LNHDA and CDR2 as SQIVND (reference sequence). The CDR3 length is 14 residues.

The J gene is TRBJ1-2, the V gene TRBV27; D is uncertain. CDR1 and CDR2 from the germline V gene are MNHEY and SMNVEV (reference sequence). The CDR3 is 14 residues long. V lost 5 bases, J lost 3 bases, and 13 bases lay in between. This chain's CDR3 is CASSATRDYYGYTF. CDR3 DNA: TGTGCCAGCAGTGCCACCCGAGACTACTATGGCTACACCTTC.

This sequence joins TRBV6-1 and TRBJ2-4; TRBD2 matches 10 bases. Germline assignment: CDR1 MNHNS and CDR2 SASEGT. V lost 4 bases and J lost 9; bases outside the gene matches: 6. The CDR3 has 14 residues. The CDR3 nucleotides are TGTGCCAGCAGTGCTAGCGGGAGTAGCAGCATTCAGTACTTC. It specifies CASSASGSSSIQYF.

In nucleotides, the CDR3 is TGTGCCAGCTCACCCCAGACAGGGTGGCCTGAAGCTTTCTTT. It specifies CASSPQTGWPEAFF. The chain is built from TRBV18 and TRBJ1-1, with 7 bases fitting TRBD1. In germline, CDR1 is KGHSH, CDR2 LQKENI. The junction had 7 bases not matched to a gene; V was cut back by 3 bases and J by 6 bases. The CDR3 covers 14 residues.

The chain's CDR3 is CASSGGQGNYGYTF. For the CDR3, the DNA is TGTGCCAGTAGTGGGGGACAGGGGAACTATGGCTACACCTTC. The chain links TRBV19 to TRBJ1-2, with 10 bases fitting TRBD1. V dropped 5 bases and J dropped 2; count of bases not matched to a gene: 2. Germline V CDR1 and CDR2: LNHDA, SQIVND (reference sequence). The CDR3 totals 14 residues.

The genes are TRBV5-1 and TRBJ2-7; 12 bases are a match to TRBD1. Germline V gene lookup returns CDR1 SGHRS and CDR2 YFSETQ. The CDR3 spans 15 residues. V lost 4 bases, J lost 6 bases, and 8 bases stayed unmatched. The CDR3 DNA is TGCGCCAGCAGCCGAGGCGGGACAGGGGGCGCCGAGCAGTACTTC. This sequence encodes CASSRGGTGGAEQYF.